This T cell receptor (beta chain) is from a study of T cell responses to AZD1222 COVID-19 vaccine. Study conclusions and caveats: Compared with day 0, the breadth and depth of the Spike-specific TCR repertoire rose significantly after two doses of AZD1222. Baseline seropositivity characterized only six or seven AZD1222 recipients. Researchers report vaccine-associated CD4 TCRs spanning spike, with dominance at 160-218 and 743-854.

TCRdb's table, derived via immunoSEQ multiplex PCR, lists solely in-frame clones and lacks some. The sample holds approximately 77,000 clones; about 92% are singletons and the top ten take 6% to 8.5%. V lost 4 bases and J 1 base, leaving 16 bases between the germline ends. There are 16 residues in the CDR3. Germline CDR1 is SGHRS and CDR2 is YFSETQ. To note about this clone: No antigen is known for it.

V and J are TRBV5-1 and TRBJ2-3; D gene uncertain. The source was peripheral blood, collected on day 0 of MenACWY control vaccination. The clonotype comes from an adult in good health. CDR3 sequence (DNA): TGCGCCAGCAGCCCACTGACAAACCCGGGCACAGATACGCAGTATTTT. Residues: CASSPLTNPGTDTQYF.